This section outlines one T cell receptor beta chain sequence together with its context. This clone appeared a single time. Its antigen remains undetermined. Base qualities are missing; no much larger clone stands one base away. The data stem from a study of T cell responses to AZD1222 COVID-19 vaccine (dated by TCRdb to the early 2020s). Regarding the research as a whole: AZD1222 recipients with second doses at about 4 weeks or about 12 weeks were pooled, because spike-specific TCR depth and breadth did not differ between schedules. A total of 230 to 250 trial participants underwent TCR sequencing, of whom about 210 received two doses of AZD1222 and approximately 25 received two doses of the MenACWY control vaccine. Trial participants were enrolled by age into subgroups of 18-55, 56-69 and 70-plus years, and around 150, 28 and 57 TCR-sequenced participants, respectively, were included in these subgroups.

What the study reported, not specific to this receptor: A significant rise in spike-specific TCR breadth and depth was observed after two AZD1222 doses relative to day 0 and relative to MenACWY recipients. Conclusions about previously exposed vaccinees were limited because only 6 or 7 AZD1222 recipients were SARS-CoV-2 seropositive at baseline. In the small 56-69-year group, the increase in depth fell short of significance, most likely because of low power. Nearly half of unique spike-specific TCRs reportedly recognized epitopes outside regions mutated in the B.1.351 and B.1.1.7 variants. Because no samples from the day 14 peak response were available, repertoires could be characterized only after the peak T cell response. The vaccine-associated CD4 TCRs covered the entire spike protein, and the dominant responses fell in regions 160-218 and 743-854. Participants were mostly white British and included more females than males, and it was suggested by the authors that clonal diversity may have been underestimated.

The CDR3 spans 12 residues, from the cysteine through the phenylalanine. Only the CDR3 region is kept as DNA, spanning 36 bases read in frame from base 1. Sequences MNHNS (CDR1) and SASEGT (CDR2) are obtained from the germline V gene. V loses 3 bases of germline sequence and J loses 13 bases, and the interval between the two ends is 10 bases. The CDR3 regions of human TCRbeta chains were analyzed by immunosequencing. Regarding the original processing steps: Repertoire TCRs were matched against a reference library of SARS-CoV-2-specific TCRs generated with the MIRA antigen-specificity platform. Breadth was defined as the fraction of unique TCRs that were SARS-CoV-2-associated. Depth was defined as the fraction of total T cells that were SARS-CoV-2-associated. Each spike-specific TCR was assigned to its reactive spike region and to a CD4 or CD8 class using the MIRA data. Log10-transformed breadth and depth values were compared by one-way ANOVA with Sidak's multiple comparisons tests. Entries here come from immuneACCESS through TCRdb and include only in-frame sequences with V and J called. Some clones fail to appear in such tables; in the studies checked, an unresolved V gene covers under half of the shortfall, and the cause of the remainder is unknown. The V and J calls and clone size were taken over from that table, and D and trimming were inferred from the DNA. The sample contains roughly 100,000 clones, about 90% of them found a single time. The top ten clones comprise around 9.4% of the sample.

The time point label, as the study defines it: baseline before first vaccination. The vaccinee samples were drawn from two UK trials, COV001 and COV002, one of which was a single-blind randomized controlled phase 2/3 trial testing AZD1222 (ChAdOx1 nCoV-19) in healthy adults. For TCRbeta chain sequencing, PBMC samples were collected from trial participants at day 0 and at day 28 after the second dose. This chain joins TRBV6-1 to TRBJ1-6; the D gene identity is not certain. The material sequenced was peripheral blood, taken on day 0 of AZD1222 vaccination. This clonotype was obtained from an adult in good health. Read as DNA, the sequence is TGTGCCAGCAGTGATAGTCCCAGGCCCCTCCACTTT. Its coded protein is CASSDSPRPLHF.